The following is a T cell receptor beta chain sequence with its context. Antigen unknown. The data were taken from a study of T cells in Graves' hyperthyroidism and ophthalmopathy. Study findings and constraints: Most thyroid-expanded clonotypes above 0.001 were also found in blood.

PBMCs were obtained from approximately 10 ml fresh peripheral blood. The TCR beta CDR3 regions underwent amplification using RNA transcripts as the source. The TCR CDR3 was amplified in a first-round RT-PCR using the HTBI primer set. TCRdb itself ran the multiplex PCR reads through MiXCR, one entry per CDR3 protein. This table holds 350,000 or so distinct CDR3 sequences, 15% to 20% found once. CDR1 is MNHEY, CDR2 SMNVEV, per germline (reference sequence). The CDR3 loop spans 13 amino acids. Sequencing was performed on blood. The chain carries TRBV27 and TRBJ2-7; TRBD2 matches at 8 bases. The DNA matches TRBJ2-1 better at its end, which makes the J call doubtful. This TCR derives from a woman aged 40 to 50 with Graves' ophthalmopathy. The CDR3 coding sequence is TGTGCCAGCAGGCTTAGCGGGACCTACGAGCAGTTCTTC. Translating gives CASRLSGTYEQFF.